A single sample gave rise to the 15 T cell receptor beta chains below, sequenced in a study of cytomegalovirus exposure and HLA in healthy donors. PCR primers comprised 60 Vbeta and 13 Jbeta primers. TCRdb keeps only in-frame clones here, not all; method: immunoSEQ multiplex PCR. Of about 190,000 clones listed, roughly 80% are singletons. Sequencing was done on a sample of PBMCs. These receptors all stem from a man aged 35 to 55 in good health and CMV-seropositive.

This clone was seen a handful of times. The chain employs TRBV12-5 and TRBJ2-7; 8 bases agree with TRBD2. The CDR3 extends over 12 amino acids. Germline V gene sequence: CDR1 LGHNT, CDR2 FRNRAP. V lost 6 bases and J lost 12; bases outside the gene matches: 10. CDR3 sequence reads: CASGPLGRDAYF. The CDR3 nucleotides read TGTGCTAGTGGCCCCCTCGGGAGGGACGCGTACTTC.

This clone was counted between two and nine times. The rearrangement uses TRBV5-6 and TRBJ2-7; 7 bases match TRBD1. This CDR3 is built from 14 residues. The germline CDR1 and CDR2 sequences are SGHDT and YYEEEE. Trimming removed 1 base from V and 8 bases from J; junction bases left unmatched: 9. CDR3 in DNA: TGTGCCAGCAGCTTGATGCAGGGGGAGTGGCAGCAGTACTTC. Translation gives CASSLMQGEWQQYF.

The chain is built from TRBV9 and TRBJ2-7; 9 nucleotides line up with TRBD1. This CDR3 is 13 amino acids long. Germline CDR1 SGDLS, CDR2 YYNGEE. The V segment lost 3 bases and the J segment 9 bases; nucleotides outside the gene matches: 7. The CDR3 protein is CASSGDRVDGQYF. The CDR3 coding sequence is TGTGCCAGCAGCGGGGACAGGGTAGATGGGCAGTACTTC.

CDR3 nucleotide sequence: TGCGCCAGCAGGTTTTCCGGGACAGGCAATCAGCCCCAGCATTTT. It is translated as CASRFSGTGNQPQHF. V and J are TRBV10-1 and TRBJ1-5; 7 bases agree with TRBD1. The CDR3 sequence is 15 residues long. Per the germline V gene, CDR1 is WNHNN and CDR2 is SYGVQD (reference sequence). The V gene end was trimmed by 6 bases and the J gene end by 2 bases; junction bases not matched to a gene: 7.

The chain is built from TRBV9 and TRBJ2-7; D is possibly TRBD2 (5 bases). V lost 0 bases, J lost 3 bases, and 10 bases lay in between. The CDR3 loop spans 14 amino acids. The V gene's germline CDR1 is SGDLS and CDR2 YYNGEE. The CDR3 sequence: CASSVGLLGYEQYF. CDR3 bases: TGTGCCAGCAGCGTAGGACTACTCGGCTACGAGCAGTACTTC.

Concerning this clone: An end of the junction differs from the germline gene, which may be a read error. The chain carries TRBV5-4 and TRBJ2-3; possible D gene TRBD2, 5 bases. The length of the CDR3 is 15 residues. Germline CDR1 is SGHNT and CDR2 is YYREEE (reference sequence). The DNA for the CDR3 is TGTGCCAGCGGCTTAGGACGGACTAGCACAGATACGCAGTATTTT. Translation: CASGLGRTSTDTQYF. The full variable domain, completed using reference TRBV5-4 and TRBJ2-3, is ETGVTQSPTHLIKTRGQQVTLRCSSQSGHNTVSWYQQALGQGPQFIFQYYREEENGRGNFPPRFSGLQFPNYSSELNVNALELDDSALYLCASGLGRTSTDTQYFGPGTRLTVL.

V usage is TRBV29-1 and J usage is TRBJ1-1; weak D call: TRBD1 (6 bases). The CDR3 totals 15 residues. Trimming took off 5 bases at V and 1 base at J, with 17 bases between the two ends. In germline, CDR1 is SQVTM, CDR2 ANQGSEA. CDR3 loop: CSVQKTGTTNTEAFF. CDR3 sequence (DNA): TGCAGCGTTCAAAAGACCGGGACAACGAACACTGAAGCTTTCTTT.

The rearrangement uses TRBV7-3 and TRBJ2-5; D possibly corresponds to TRBD1 (6 bases). V gave up 5 bases and J gave up 2 bases, with 9 bases separating them. The CDR3 loop spans 13 amino acids. Germline CDR1 reads SGHTA; CDR2 reads FQGTGA. CDR3 coding DNA: TGTGCCAGCAGCGTACAGGGTCAAGAGACCCAGTACTTC. Amino acids: CASSVQGQETQYF. Full variable domain (outside the CDR3, taken from reference TRBV7-3 and TRBJ2-5): GAGVSQTPSNKVTEKGKYVELRCDPISGHTALYWYRQSLGQGPEFLIYFQGTGAADDSGLPNDRFFAVRPEGSVSTLKIQRTERGDSAVYLCASSVQGQETQYFGPGTRLLVL.

The chain joins TRBV4-1 to TRBJ2-7, with no clear D. The CDR3 covers 13 residues. Trimming cost V 1 base and J 6 bases, with 10 bases left between them. Germline V gives CDR1 MGHRA, CDR2 YSYEKL. This CDR3 reads CASSQVVPLEQYF. CDR3 bases: TGCGCCAGCAGCCAAGTCGTCCCTCTCGAGCAGTACTTC.

J is TRBJ2-5 and V is TRBV27, with D maybe TRBD1 (5 bases). TRBJ2-7 matches the DNA end more closely, so the J call is doubtful. This CDR3 contains 14 residues. Germline V CDR1 and CDR2: MNHEY, SMNVEV (reference sequence). In nucleotides, the CDR3 is TGTGCCAGCAGCCGACAGATAAACTCCTACGAGCAGTACTTC. It specifies CASSRQINSYEQYF.

The CDR3 loop reads CASSAGLAGGPIGELFF. As DNA, the CDR3 is TGTGCCAGCAGCGCAGGACTAGCGGGGGGGCCGATCGGGGAGCTGTTTTTT. The chain has TRBV9 and TRBJ2-2, with 15 bases fitting TRBD2. The CDR3 is 17 amino acids. V was clipped by 3 bases and J by 7 bases; unmatched bases: 7. Germline V gene data show CDR1 as SGDLS and CDR2 as YYNGEE.

In this sample, this clone turned up once. The chain couples TRBV25-1 to TRBJ2-1; 7 nucleotides align to TRBD2. CDR3 size: 15 residues. From germline, CDR1 is MGHDK and CDR2 SYGVNS. The CDR3 spells CATWGGGVSLFEQFF. In DNA, the CDR3 is TGTGCGACCTGGGGTGGGGGGGTATCCCTGTTTGAGCAGTTCTTC.

The chain recombines TRBV2 with TRBJ2-2, with 9 positions matching TRBD1. Germline CDR1 reads SNHLY; CDR2 reads FYNNEI. Trimming at V came to 7 bases and at J to 7 bases, leaving 13 bases not matched to a gene. The CDR3 has 16 amino acids. The CDR3 DNA reads as TGTGCCAGCAATTCGGGAGGACAGGGGATATTCGGGGAGCTGTTTTTT. This gives the protein CASNSGGQGIFGELFF.

The chain links TRBV29-1 to TRBJ2-7; 10 bases align to TRBD1. Germline CDR1 reads SQVTM; CDR2 reads ANQGSEA. The trim removed 6 bases at V and 6 bases at J, leaving 14 bases unmatched. This CDR3 comprises 15 residues. In DNA, the CDR3 is TGCAGCGTCCGGACGCTGGGACAGGGGTCTTTCGAGCAGTACTTC. It translates to CSVRTLGQGSFEQYF.

V gene TRBV5-6 combines with J gene TRBJ1-5; 7 nucleotides align to TRBD1. Losses at the gene ends were 3 bases for V and 9 bases for J; bases not matched to a gene: 9. CDR1 and CDR2 from the germline V gene are SGHDT and YYEEEE. This CDR3 contains 14 residues. The CDR3 coding sequence is TGTGCCAGCAGCTCGTACAGGGGCCCCGGGCCCCAGCATTTT. Translated, it gives CASSSYRGPGPQHF.